One and the same sample provided the 15 T cell receptor beta chains below, sequenced in a study of blood T cells in healthy people across ages. With a J-beta primer mix and a sample-barcoded 5' primer, a second PCR ran about 6 to 11 cycles. TCRdb passed the 5' RACE reads through MiXCR, listing each CDR3 protein once. The repertoire holds about 1 million distinct CDR3 sequences, with around 45% as singletons. Sequencing used blood. The receptors stem from a woman aged 55-70 years in good health.

The chain links TRBV15 to TRBJ1-5; perhaps TRBD1 as D (6 bases). Trimming pared 0 bases from V and 7 bases from J, leaving 13 bases between. This CDR3 comprises 15 residues. Germline V gene lookup returns CDR1 LNHNV and CDR2 YYDKDF (reference sequence). This chain's CDR3 is CATSREGAGSQPQHF. The CDR3 nucleotides are TGTGCCACCAGCAGAGAGGGGGCAGGGAGCCAGCCCCAGCATTTT. The variable domain in full, with the rest retrieved from reference TRBV15 and TRBJ1-5, is DAMVIQNPRYQVTQFGKPVTLSCSQTLNHNVMYWYQQKSSQAPKLLFHYYDKDFNNEADTPDNFQSRRPNTSFCFLDIRSPGLGDTAMYLCATSREGAGSQPQHFGDGTRLSIL.

The chain joins TRBV19 to TRBJ2-5; 7 bases are a match to TRBD1. The assigned J gene may be wrong: the sequence end matches TRBJ2-7 better. The CDR3 is 13 amino acids. Per germline, CDR1 LNHDA and CDR2 SQIVND (reference sequence). The chain's CDR3 is CASSTYDRDEQYF. CDR3 DNA: TGTGCCAGTAGTACCTACGACAGGGACGAGCAGTACTTC.

The sample holds a few counts of this clonotype. The rearrangement joins TRBV9 to TRBJ1-2; TRBD1 might be the D (5 bases). Between the trimmed V and J ends, which lost 4 bases and 12 bases, there was a span of 22 bases. Germline V gene data show CDR1 as SGDLS and CDR2 as YYNGEE. This CDR3 is built from 14 residues. The CDR3 bases are TGTGCCAGCAGCCCAGCCGCAGGGCACCCCGGCCACACCTTC. This gives the protein CASSPAAGHPGHTF.

The chain links TRBV7-3 to TRBJ2-7; TRBD2 might be the D (5 bases). The CDR3 has 10 amino acids. CDR1 is SGHTA, CDR2 FQGTGA, per germline. With 6 bases removed from V and 7 bases from J, the gap between germline ends came to 7 bases. CDR3 DNA sequence: TGTGCCAGCAGATCGGGGGAGCAGTACTTC. It translates to CASRSGEQYF.

The V call is TRBV6-1, the J call TRBJ2-1; 12 positions match TRBD2. CDR3 length equals 17 residues. V lost 1 base to trimming and J lost 5 bases; unmatched junction nucleotides: 6. Germline V gene data show CDR1 as MNHNS and CDR2 as SASEGT. CDR3 protein: CASSEVGGLAGHNEQFF. CDR3 DNA sequence: TGTGCCAGCAGTGAAGTTGGTGGACTAGCGGGGCACAATGAGCAGTTCTTC.

This chain joins TRBV28 and TRBJ2-7; the D gene could be TRBD1 or TRBD2 (6 bases each). Trimming stripped 3 bases from V and 6 bases from J, with 18 bases between. The CDR3 is 15 amino acids. CDR1 MDHEN and CDR2 SYDVKM come from the germline V gene. CDR3 sequence reads: CASSFRGDITREQYF. The DNA for the CDR3 is TGTGCCAGCAGTTTCCGCGGGGACATAACGCGCGAGCAGTACTTC.

The rearrangement uses TRBV20-1 and TRBJ2-7; TRBD2 agrees at 10 bases. The CDR3 has 16 amino acids. Trimming cost V 3 bases and J 3 bases; bases outside gene matches: 11. Germline assignment: CDR1 DFQATT and CDR2 SNEGSKA (reference sequence). CDR3 loop: CSARRLAGAPYYEQYF. The DNA for the CDR3 is TGCAGTGCTAGGCGGCTAGCGGGAGCCCCCTACTACGAGCAGTACTTC.

The chain couples TRBV7-9 to TRBJ2-1; 11 nucleotides line up with TRBD2. With V trimmed by 3 bases and J by 1 base, 5 bases remained unmatched. Germline V CDR1 and CDR2: SEHNR, FQNEAQ (reference sequence). The CDR3 spans 17 residues. The CDR3 DNA reads TGTGCCAGCAGCTTTGCTAGCGGGAGGAGTTCCTACAATGAGCAGTTCTTC. It translates to CASSFASGRSSYNEQFF.

Regarding this clonotype: One junction end does not reproduce the germline sequence, and a read error may be involved. The rearrangement links TRBV4-2 to TRBJ2-2; D assignment may be TRBD1 or TRBD2 (6 bases each). CDR3 length: 16 residues. The germline V gene has CDR1 LGHNA and CDR2 YNFKEQ. DNA for the CDR3: TGTGCCAGCAGCCTGGCAGGGGCGTCAAACACCGGGGGGCTGTTTTTT. It codes for CASSLAGASNTGGLFF.

This clonotype occurred a few times. V and J are TRBV2 and TRBJ2-7; D is perhaps TRBD1 (5 bases). Per the germline V gene, CDR1 is SNHLY and CDR2 is FYNNEI. V dropped 2 bases and J dropped 8 bases, with 13 bases sitting between them. The CDR3 is 13 amino acids. CDR3 protein: CASSEFWTNKQYF. DNA for the CDR3: TGTGCCAGCAGTGAATTTTGGACAAACAAGCAGTACTTC.

Notes on this clonotype: The junction differs from germline at one of its ends, possibly a read error. V is TRBV11-2 and J is TRBJ2-5; D is ambiguous. CDR3 length: 13 amino acids. Germline values: CDR1 SGHAT, CDR2 FQNNGV. The CDR3 loop is CASSLDREETRYF. CDR3 DNA: TGTGCCAGCAGCTTAGATAGGGAAGAGACCCGGTACTTC.

The table lists this clonotype with a few counts. The rearrangement joins TRBV25-1 to TRBJ2-7; 7 bases align to TRBD2. The CDR3 is 13 amino acids. Germline CDR1 is MGHDK and CDR2 is SYGVNS. Germline trimming cut 10 bases from V and 2 bases from J; bases unmatched to any gene: 8. In nucleotides, the CDR3 is TGTGCCACCACCGGGGACTATACCTACGAGCAGTACTTC. Translated: CATTGDYTYEQYF.

This chain uses TRBV6-5 with TRBJ2-1; 7 nucleotides align to TRBD2. The CDR3 totals 14 residues. With 2 bases clipped from V and 7 bases from J, the junction kept 5 bases outside the gene matches. The germline V gene encodes CDR1 MNHEY and CDR2 SVGAGI. The CDR3 DNA reads TGTGCCAGCAGTTACGGAAAGGGAGGGAATGAGCAGTTCTTC. It yields the protein CASSYGKGGNEQFF.

The rearrangement links TRBV27 to TRBJ2-7, with D possibly TRBD1 on 5 matching bases. Germline CDR1 MNHEY, CDR2 SMNVEV (reference sequence). Trimming shortened V by 3 bases and J by 2 bases, and 14 bases separated the two germline ends. The CDR3 has 15 residues. This chain's CDR3 is CASSFSGLLTYEQYF. CDR3 in DNA: TGTGCCAGCAGTTTCTCAGGGCTCCTTACCTACGAGCAGTACTTC.

J is TRBJ1-1 and V is TRBV6-1; D uncertain. V dropped 1 base and J dropped 5 bases, with 5 bases sitting between them. Germline V gives CDR1 MNHNS, CDR2 SASEGT. CDR3 size: 12 residues. As DNA, the CDR3 is TGTGCCAGCAGTGAAGGGGAGACTGAAGCTTTCTTT. Its translation is CASSEGETEAFF.